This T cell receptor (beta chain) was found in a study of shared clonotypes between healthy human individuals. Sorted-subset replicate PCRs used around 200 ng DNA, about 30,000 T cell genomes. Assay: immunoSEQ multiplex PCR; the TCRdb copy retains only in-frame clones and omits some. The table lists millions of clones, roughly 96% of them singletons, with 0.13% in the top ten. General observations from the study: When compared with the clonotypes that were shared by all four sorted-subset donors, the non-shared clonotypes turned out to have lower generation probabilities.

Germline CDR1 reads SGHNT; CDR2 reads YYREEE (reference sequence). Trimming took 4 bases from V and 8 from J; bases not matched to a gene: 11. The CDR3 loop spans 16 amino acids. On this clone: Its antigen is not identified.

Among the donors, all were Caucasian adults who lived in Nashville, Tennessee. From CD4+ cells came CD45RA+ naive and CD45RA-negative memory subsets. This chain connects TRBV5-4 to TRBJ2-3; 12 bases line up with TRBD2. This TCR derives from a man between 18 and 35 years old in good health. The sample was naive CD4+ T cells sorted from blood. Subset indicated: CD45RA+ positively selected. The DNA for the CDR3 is TGTGCCAGCAGCGATCCTCAGACTAGCGGGAGTATTACGCAGTATTTT. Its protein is CASSDPQTSGSITQYF.